The 3 T cell receptor beta chains in this list originate from one sample, sequenced in a study of blood T cell repertoires in COVID-19 (dated by TCRdb to about 2020). Libraries were built with the immunoSEQ multiplex PCR assay. The source is immuneACCESS, and TCRdb retained only in-frame sequences with V and J called. Part of the clones is not carried over; for the studies checked, unresolved V genes explain less than half of this, and the remainder is unexplained. The sample yields roughly 250,000 clones; 80% to 85% were counted once. Of the sample, around a sixth falls within the top ten clones. Sequenced input: peripheral blood. The receptors shown here come from a person aged 65 to 85 with COVID-19, enrolled during active disease.

This clone was recorded only once. This chain links TRBV3-1 (or the pseudogene TRBV3-2) with TRBJ2-4; 7 bases agree with TRBD2. The CDR3 extends over 17 amino acids. V trimming: 4 bases; J trimming: 5 bases; junction bases outside the gene matches: 14. The germline gives CDR1 LGHDT, CDR2 YNNKEL (reference sequence). In nucleotides, the CDR3 is TGTGCCAGCAGCCGTCAGGTCCCACAGGCGGGGGAAAACATTCAGTACTTC. Translation: CASSRQVPQAGENIQYF.

The chain links TRBV6-2 or TRBV6-3 to TRBJ1-2, with 12 bases identical to TRBD1. The germline V gene has CDR1 MNHEY and CDR2 SVGEGT. V dropped 2 bases and J dropped 9; count of bases not matched to a gene: 7. This CDR3 has 15 residues. DNA for the CDR3: TGTGCCAGCAGTTACCGCGGGACAGGGGGCGTCAGCTACACCTTC. It specifies CASSYRGTGGVSYTF.

This rearrangement joins TRBV19 to TRBJ1-5; 9 nucleotides line up with TRBD1. Germline V CDR1 and CDR2: LNHDA, SQIVND (reference sequence). Unmatched junction bases numbered 7, after V lost 6 bases and J lost 7 bases. The CDR3 extends over 14 amino acids. The CDR3 DNA reads TGTGCCAGTAGCCTGACAGGGGGGGACCAGCCCCAGCATTTT. This encodes CASSLTGGDQPQHF.